This T cell receptor beta chain was identified in a study of human T cells and chemical hapten exposure. Looking at the study overall: Each patient's scalp received weekly diphenylcyclopropenone throughout the approximately 24-week study. Study-wide findings and caveats: Compared with pre-sensitization or healthy control sets, expanded TCRs clustered more. TCRs whose frequency exceeded 1 in 1000 remained the same following DPC sensitization.

Attachment of unique molecular identifiers to individual cDNA molecules was performed in the library. TCRdb analysed the RACE reads with MiXCR anew, one entry per CDR3 protein. The table includes more than 95,000 distinct CDR3 sequences, less than 45% detected once. With 5 bases removed from V and 3 bases from J, the gap between germline ends came to 15 bases. This CDR3 region has 15 residues. Germline CDR1 and CDR2: SGHTA and FQGTGA. In the case of this clonotype: Its antigen is as yet unknown.

Time point indicated: patch test 3, about 24 weeks after DPC sensitization. Treatment defined: therapeutic diphenylcyclopropenone sensitization with weekly scalp DPC. This sample comprised whole blood, obtained in connection with sensitization to the hapten diphenylcyclopropenone (DPC). The rearrangement joins TRBV7-3 to TRBJ2-3, with a weak D call TRBD1 (6 bases). This clonotype was obtained from a man aged 35 to 55 with alopecia areata. Some clones in this sample may be carry-over from other donors' samples. This chain's CDR3 is CASSPQGMQTDTQYF. CDR3 nucleotide sequence: TGTGCCAGCAGCCCCCAGGGGATGCAGACAGATACGCAGTATTTT.